Listed below are T cell receptor beta chains from one sample, sequenced in a study of CD8 T cells in Susac syndrome. MiXCR was run by TCRdb on the immunoSEQ multiplex PCR reads, yielding one entry per CDR3 protein. Here the sample spans 180,000 or so distinct CDR3 sequences, 95% being singletons. The sequenced material came from CD4+ T cells from PBMCs. These receptors all come from a human donor in good health. Each CDR3 is given with its conserved first and last residue. D genes are given only for firm matches. Rows give clone size only sometimes, using once, few, many, or a class for an expanded clone.

DNA: TGTGCCAGCAGCCGCGGGGGCTTCACAGATACGCAGTATTTT; CDR3: CASSRGGFTDTQYF; length: 14; size: -; V: TRBV3-1; D: -; J: TRBJ2-3
DNA: TGCAGCGTTGAAGCAGGGTACGAGCAGTACTTC; CDR3: CSVEAGYEQYF; length: 11; size: -; V: TRBV29-1; D: -; J: TRBJ2-7
DNA: TGCAGCGTGGCACCGGGACTAGCATTATTGGATCCCGGGGAGCTGTTTTTT; CDR3: CSVAPGLALLDPGELFF; length: 17; size: -; V: TRBV29-1; D: TRBD2; J: TRBJ2-2
DNA: TGTGCCAGCAGTTTGGCCCCCCCGTCGAGCGAGCAGTACTTC; CDR3: CASSLAPPSSEQYF; length: 14; size: -; V: TRBV27; D: -; J: TRBJ2-7
DNA: TGTGCCTGGAGTGTACGACTGAGGGGGGAAGCTTTCTTT; CDR3: CAWSVRLRGEAFF; length: 13; size: -; V: TRBV30; D: -; J: TRBJ1-1
DNA: TGCAGCGTTGTCCAGGGGGAAAGGCAGCCCCAGCATTTT; CDR3: CSVVQGERQPQHF; length: 13; size: -; V: TRBV29-1; D: TRBD1; J: TRBJ1-5
DNA: TGCAGTGCTAGTCTCCGGGAGGGCCGTGATACGCAGTATTTT; CDR3: CSASLREGRDTQYF; length: 14; size: -; V: TRBV20-1; D: TRBD2; J: TRBJ2-3
DNA: TGTGCCAGCAGCCAACCCCCAGGGGCTGGAAACACCATATATTTT; CDR3: CASSQPPGAGNTIYF; length: 15; size: -; V: TRBV3-1; D: -; J: TRBJ1-3
DNA: TGTGCCAGCAGCGTCCGGACTAGCGGCCAAGAGACCCAGTACTTC; CDR3: CASSVRTSGQETQYF; length: 15; size: -; V: TRBV9; D: TRBD2; J: TRBJ2-5
DNA: TGTGCCAGCAGCTTAGGGAGCGGGAGCCGCAATGAGCAGTTCTTC; CDR3: CASSLGSGSRNEQFF; length: 15; size: -; V: TRBV7-3; D: TRBD2; J: TRBJ2-1
DNA: TGTGCCAGCAGCTTAGGGGACAGGGCACATGGCTACACCTTC; CDR3: CASSLGDRAHGYTF; length: 14; size: -; V: TRBV7-2; D: TRBD1; J: TRBJ1-2
DNA: TGTGCCAGCAGAGAAGCCCGTAGCTCCTACAATGAGCAGTTCTTC; CDR3: CASREARSSYNEQFF; length: 15; size: -; V: TRBV5-4; D: -; J: TRBJ2-1
DNA: TGCAGCGTCGGCAAACAGACAGGGGGTATCACAGATACGCAGTATTTT; CDR3: CSVGKQTGGITDTQYF; length: 16; size: once; V: TRBV29-1; D: TRBD1; J: TRBJ2-3
DNA: TGTGCCTGGAGTGTACGGACGGAAAAAGAGACCCAGTACTTC; CDR3: CAWSVRTEKETQYF; length: 14; size: -; V: TRBV30; D: -; J: TRBJ2-5
DNA: TGTGCCAGCAGGGGGTCGGCGAACACTGAAGCTTTCTTT; CDR3: CASRGSANTEAFF; length: 13; size: -; V: TRBV12-3/TRBV12-4; D: -; J: TRBJ1-1
DNA: TGTGCCAGCAGCTTCCCTAGCACAGATACGCAGTATTTT; CDR3: CASSFPSTDTQYF; length: 13; size: -; V: TRBV11-2; D: -; J: TRBJ2-3
DNA: TGCAGTGCTAGACTCCCTAGCGGAAGTCTCACCGGGGAGCTGTTTTTT; CDR3: CSARLPSGSLTGELFF; length: 16; size: -; V: TRBV20-1; D: TRBD2; J: TRBJ2-2
DNA: TGCAGTGCTGGGGACGGTTCCCCCACAGATACGCAGTATTTT; CDR3: CSAGDGSPTDTQYF; length: 14; size: -; V: TRBV20-1; D: -; J: TRBJ2-3
DNA: TGTGCCAGCAGATCCGGGACAGGGACCGTCGGCGAGCAGTTCTTC; CDR3: CASRSGTGTVGEQFF; length: 15; size: -; V: TRBV5-4; D: TRBD1; J: TRBJ2-1
DNA: TGCGCCAGCAGCTCGGGACCGGGGAGGCTTCGAGATGGCTACACCTTC; CDR3: CASSSGPGRLRDGYTF; length: 16; size: -; V: TRBV5-1; D: -; J: TRBJ1-2
DNA: TGTGCCTGGAGTGTACCCAAGACAGCCGCGGACACCGGGGAGCTGTTTTTT; CDR3: CAWSVPKTAADTGELFF; length: 17; size: -; V: TRBV30; D: -; J: TRBJ2-2
DNA: TGTGCCAGCAGTTACTCCAATGAGCAGTTCTTC; CDR3: CASSYSNEQFF; length: 11; size: -; V: TRBV6-2/TRBV6-3; D: -; J: TRBJ2-1
DNA: TGCGCCAGCAGCCAACTAGGGGCTCGGGAGACCCAGTACTTC; CDR3: CASSQLGARETQYF; length: 14; size: -; V: TRBV4-3; D: -; J: TRBJ2-5
DNA: TGCGCCAGCAGCTTGTTGGACAGCCAAGAGACCCAGTACTTC; CDR3: CASSLLDSQETQYF; length: 14; size: once; V: TRBV5-1; D: -; J: TRBJ2-5
DNA: TGTGCCAGCAGTTACTCGAAATCCGGTTTCGCGAACACCGGGGAGCTGTTTTTT; CDR3: CASSYSKSGFANTGELFF; length: 18; size: -; V: TRBV6-5; D: -; J: TRBJ2-2
DNA: TGTGCCAGCAGCCAAGAACGGACAGGGATCGGGACCCAGTACTTC; CDR3: CASSQERTGIGTQYF; length: 15; size: -; V: TRBV3-1; D: TRBD1; J: TRBJ2-5
DNA: TGCAGCGCCGAGGGGTGGGGTTACGAGCAGTACTTC; CDR3: CSAEGWGYEQYF; length: 12; size: -; V: TRBV29-1; D: -; J: TRBJ2-7
DNA: TGTGCCAGCAGCCAAGTACTTCACAACACTGAAGCTTTCTTT; CDR3: CASSQVLHNTEAFF; length: 14; size: -; V: TRBV3-1; D: -; J: TRBJ1-1